A single sample gave rise to the 25 T cell receptor beta chains below, sequenced in a study of OX40 agonist ivuxolimab in advanced cancers. Sequencing used immunoSEQ multiplex PCR; TCRdb keeps in-frame clones, though not all of them. The table has 45,000 to 50,000 clones, 60% to 85% seen once. The sample was CD4+ or CD8+ T cells sorted from blood, taken in a trial of the OX40 agonist ivuxolimab. The source of these receptors is an adult with an advanced solid tumor such as melanoma, head and neck, liver or kidney cancer.

This sequence joins TRBV4-3 and TRBJ2-1; the D gene could be TRBD1 or TRBD2 (5 bases each). This CDR3 is 17 amino acids long. Deletions cut 4 bases from V and 1 base from J, with 17 bases between. Germline lookup yields CDR1 LGHNA and CDR2 YSLEER. The CDR3 coding sequence is TGCGCCAGCAGCCTATTTATTCAGGGAGTTTCCTACAATGAGCAGTTCTTC. This codes for CASSLFIQGVSYNEQFF.

The V and J genes are TRBV15 and TRBJ1-1, with D unclear. The V end was cut by 0 bases, the J end by 10 bases, with 18 bases between. The germline V gene encodes CDR1 LNHNV and CDR2 YYDKDF (reference sequence). The CDR3 runs 15 residues. The CDR3 sequence: CATSREVFSPSGAFF. The CDR3 DNA is TGTGCCACCAGCAGAGAGGTTTTTTCTCCCTCAGGAGCTTTCTTT.

This clone appeared a few times. DNA of the CDR3: TGTGCCAGCAGCTTCAATGAGCAGTTCTTC. Residues: CASSFNEQFF. The chain joins TRBV2 to TRBJ2-1; D not certain. Germline V gene sequence: CDR1 SNHLY, CDR2 FYNNEI. The V gene lost 6 bases and the J gene lost 6 bases, with 3 bases spanning the gap. CDR3 size: 10 residues.

This clone came up once. A read error may produce the germline difference seen at one junction end. This chain connects TRBV27 to TRBJ2-2; weak D call: TRBD2 (5 bases). There are 14 residues in the CDR3. Germline CDR1 is MNHEY and CDR2 is SMNVEV (reference sequence). The CDR3 coding sequence is TGTGCCAGCAGTCGGACGGTGAACACCGGGGAGCCGTTTTTT. Translated, it gives CASSRTVNTGEPFF.

The gene calls are TRBV29-1 and TRBJ2-7, with 7 nucleotides matching TRBD1. The length of the CDR3 is 11 residues. V gave up 4 bases and J gave up 6 bases; unmatched junction bases: 3. Germline CDR1 and CDR2: SQVTM and ANQGSEA. The DNA for the CDR3 is TGCAGCGTTGTTGAGGGGGCCGAGCAGTACTTC. This translates into CSVVEGAEQYF.

The chain couples TRBV7-8 to TRBJ2-5, with 12 nucleotides matching TRBD2. The J call may be wrong; the DNA end is better matched by TRBJ2-7. The CDR3 is made up of 15 amino acids. Germline V gene lookup returns CDR1 SGHVS and CDR2 FQNEAQ. In DNA form, the CDR3 reads TGTGCCAGCAGCTCACGACTAGCGGGAGCAGACGAGCAGTACTTC. The encoded protein is CASSSRLAGADEQYF.

CDR3 coding DNA: TGTGCCAGCAGCCCCTGGGCAGGGATCACACCTGAAGCTTTCTTT. It codes for CASSPWAGITPEAFF. The chain joins TRBV7-9 to TRBJ1-1, with a tentative D call TRBD1 (5 bases). Germline loops: CDR1 SEHNR, CDR2 FQNEAQ (reference sequence). The length of the CDR3 is 15 residues. The V end was cut by 5 bases, the J end by 6 bases, with 19 bases between. The variable domain in full, completed from reference TRBV7-9 and TRBJ1-1, reads DTGVSQNPRHKITKRGQNVTFRCDPISEHNRLYWYRQTLGQGPEFLTYFQNEAQLEKSRLLSDRFSAERPKGSFSTLEIQRTEQGDSAMYLCASSPWAGITPEAFFGQGTRLTVV.

The chain couples TRBV5-1 to TRBJ2-2; D remains ambiguous. Trimming took off 0 bases at V and 6 bases at J, with 9 bases between the two ends. This CDR3 contains 14 residues. Germline values: CDR1 SGHRS, CDR2 YFSETQ. For the CDR3, the DNA is TGCGCCAGCAGCTTGGGACTCCTTTCCGGGGAGCTGTTTTTT. Translated, it gives CASSLGLLSGELFF.

The chain uses TRBV6-6 and TRBJ1-1; D unresolved. With 7 bases removed from V and 5 bases from J, the gap between germline ends came to 8 bases. Germline lookup yields CDR1 MNHNY and CDR2 SVGAGI (reference sequence). This CDR3 has 11 residues. The CDR3 region has the DNA TGTGCCAGCACTATGGGGACTGAAGCTTTCTTT. Its translation is CASTMGTEAFF.

The chain uses TRBV11-2 and TRBJ1-1, with D maybe TRBD1 (6 bases). V lost 3 bases, J lost 11 bases, and 16 bases lay in between. From germline, CDR1 is SGHAT and CDR2 FQNNGV. The CDR3 is 13 residues long. CDR3 coding DNA: TGTGCCAGCAGCTTCCCCCGGGGGCTGAAGGCTTTCTTT. Protein: CASSFPRGLKAFF. Filled out from reference TRBV11-2 and TRBJ1-1, the complete variable domain reads EAGVAQSPRYKIIEKRQSVAFWCNPISGHATLYWYQQILGQGPKLLIQFQNNGVVDDSQLPKDRFSAERLKGVDSTLKIQPAKLEDSAVYLCASSFPRGLKAFFGQGTRLTVV.

This clone has just a few counts. The chain combines TRBV18 with TRBJ1-6; 8 nucleotides line up with TRBD1. The CDR3 has 14 residues. Germline CDR1 reads KGHSH; CDR2 reads LQKENI. V shed 5 bases, J shed 7 bases, and the junction held 4 bases outside the gene matches. The CDR3 sequence: CASSSTGGNSPLHF. The DNA of the CDR3 is TGTGCCAGCTCATCAACAGGGGGGAATTCACCCCTCCACTTT.

The gene calls are TRBV28 and TRBJ2-1, with 8 bases aligning to TRBD2. The CDR3 contains 16 residues. The ends lost 2 bases at V and 4 bases at J; junction bases unmatched: 7. Germline values: CDR1 MDHEN, CDR2 SYDVKM. CDR3 in DNA: TGTGCCAGCAGTTTAGAAGGCGGGGGGTCTTACAATGAGCAGTTCTTC. This encodes CASSLEGGGSYNEQFF.

The gene calls are TRBV7-2 and TRBJ1-4, with TRBD1 matching 10 bases. The CDR3 has 15 residues. Trimming at V came to 5 bases and at J to 3 bases, leaving 3 bases not matched to a gene. Germline CDR1 and CDR2: SGHTA and FQGNSA. The DNA of the CDR3 is TGTGCCAGCAGCCGACAGGGGGCGGCTAATGAAAAACTGTTTTTT. It is translated as CASSRQGAANEKLFF. The complete variable domain, with remaining parts taken from reference TRBV7-2 and TRBJ1-4, reads GAGVSQSPSNKVTEKGKDVELRCDPISGHTALYWYRQSLGQGLEFLIYFQGNSAPDKSGLPSDRFSAERTGGSVSTLTIQRTQQEDSAVYLCASSRQGAANEKLFFGSGTQLSVL.

This clone appeared a few times. The CDR3 DNA follows: TGCGCCAGCAGCACGGGGGTAGCCTATAATTCACCCCTCCACTTT. It encodes CASSTGVAYNSPLHF. This sequence joins TRBV5-1 and TRBJ1-6; weak D call: TRBD1 (5 bases). This CDR3 region has 15 residues. Trimming took 4 bases from V and 2 from J, leaving 10 bases between them. Germline lookup yields CDR1 SGHRS and CDR2 YFSETQ.

This clone was picked up a small number of times. The chain recombines TRBV7-2 with TRBJ2-7; perhaps TRBD1 as D (7 bases). This CDR3 region has 15 residues. V lost 5 bases to trimming and J lost 3 bases, with 17 bases between them. Per the germline V gene, CDR1 is SGHTA and CDR2 is FQGNSA. CDR3 loop: CASSPRSGGNYEQYF. Here the CDR3 DNA reads TGTGCCAGCAGCCCCCGATCAGGGGGGAACTACGAGCAGTACTTC.

The gene calls are TRBV18 and TRBJ2-1, with no clear D. The CDR3 totals 12 residues. Trimming took off 3 bases at V and 8 bases at J, with 8 bases between the two ends. Germline CDR1 is KGHSH and CDR2 is LQKENI. CDR3 bases: TGTGCCAGCTCACCCCAGGTTCATGAGCAGTTCTTC. The encoded protein is CASSPQVHEQFF.

In its sample, this clone was seen a few times. The chain carries TRBV10-3 and TRBJ2-3; 9 bases are a match to TRBD2. Germline V gene data show CDR1 as ENHRY and CDR2 as SYGVKD. V gave up 5 bases and J gave up 3 bases; unmatched junction bases: 6. This CDR3 has 15 amino acids. CDR3 bases: TGTGCCATCAGTTTAGCGGGAGTCAAGACAGATACGCAGTATTTT. Translating it yields CAISLAGVKTDTQYF.

The chain has TRBV6-5 and TRBJ2-4; TRBD1 or TRBD2 may be the D gene (6 bases each). The germline gives CDR1 MNHEY, CDR2 SVGAGI. V was pared by 1 base and J by 16 bases, with 23 bases between. This CDR3 has 15 residues. The chain's CDR3 is CASSYYQVGAGRHYF. The CDR3 DNA is TGTGCCAGCAGTTACTACCAAGTGGGGGCGGGACGCCACTACTTC.

The V gene is TRBV7-2, the J gene TRBJ2-7, with TRBD1 matching over 7 bases. Germline values: CDR1 SGHTA, CDR2 FQGNSA. The CDR3 has 12 amino acids. The V segment lost 10 bases and the J segment 2 bases; nucleotides outside the gene matches: 5. The CDR3 region is CAIRTGTYEQYF. The CDR3 DNA sequence: TGTGCCATCCGGACAGGAACCTACGAGCAGTACTTC.

The chain recombines TRBV5-1 with TRBJ1-1; D is ambiguous. CDR3 length equals 17 residues. Trimming took off 3 bases at V and 1 base at J, with 19 bases between the two ends. Looked up from germline, CDR1 is SGHRS and CDR2 is YFSETQ. The CDR3 spells CASSYIGRPAANTEAFF. CDR3 in DNA: TGCGCCAGCAGCTACATTGGCCGCCCGGCAGCGAACACTGAAGCTTTCTTT. The complete variable domain, with remaining parts taken from reference TRBV5-1 and TRBJ1-1, reads KAGVTQTPRYLIKTRGQQVTLSCSPISGHRSVSWYQQTPGQGLQFLFEYFSETQRNKGNFPGRFSGRQFSNSRSEMNVSTLELGDSALYLCASSYIGRPAANTEAFFGQGTRLTVV.

This CDR3 is CSVEFNGEEQYF. CDR3 coding DNA: TGCAGCGTTGAATTTAACGGCGAGGAGCAGTACTTC. The chain uses TRBV29-1 and TRBJ2-7; D is uncertain. Per the germline V gene, CDR1 is SQVTM and CDR2 is ANQGSEA. V lost 2 bases and J 7 bases, leaving 12 bases between the germline ends. The CDR3 covers 12 residues.

The J gene is TRBJ2-5, the V gene TRBV19; D unclear. Germline loops: CDR1 LNHDA, CDR2 SQIVND (reference sequence). This CDR3 is 13 amino acids long. V lost 6 bases, J lost 2 bases, and 10 bases lay in between. The CDR3, as DNA: TGTGCCAGTAGCCCAGGACCACAAGAGACCCAGTACTTC. As protein: CASSPGPQETQYF.

The V and J genes are TRBV19 and TRBJ2-7, with D perhaps TRBD1 (6 bases). Germline V CDR1 and CDR2: LNHDA, SQIVND (reference sequence). V lost 2 bases, J lost 5 bases, and 13 bases lay in between. The CDR3 length is 14 residues. CDR3 bases: TGTGCCAGTAGTATATCGCAGGGGAGAAACGAGCAGTACTTC. Translation gives CASSISQGRNEQYF.

The rearrangement joins TRBV6-5 to TRBJ1-3; D is unresolved. V was trimmed by 6 bases and J by 0 bases, leaving 6 bases between them. CDR1 is MNHEY and CDR2 is SVGAGI in the germline V gene. This CDR3 contains 13 residues. This CDR3 is CASRGYSGNTIYF. CDR3 bases: TGTGCCAGCAGGGGGTACTCTGGAAACACCATATATTTT.

The count of this clone is one. Mismatch with germline at one junction end may stem from a read error. The V and J genes are TRBV7-2 and TRBJ1-4; perhaps TRBD1 as D (6 bases). The CDR3 loop spans 15 amino acids. Germline CDR1 reads SGHTA; CDR2 reads FQGNSA. The CDR3 region is CASNLGGGANEKLFF. CDR3 DNA: TGTGCCAGCAACTTAGGGGGAGGGGCTAATGAAAAACTGTTTTTT.